The sequence of this T cell receptor beta chain was determined in a study of blood T cell repertoires in COVID-19. This CDR3 spans 15 amino acids. In germline, CDR1 is KGHDR, CDR2 SFDVKD. Losses at the gene ends were 5 bases for V and 4 bases for J; bases not matched to a gene: 5. Those who participated ranged in age from roughly 18 to 100 years and resided in around 22 US areas. The protocol was immunoSEQ multiplex PCR, while the TCRdb copy is restricted to in-frame clones and leaves out a portion. The sample has roughly 160,000 clones, 84% seen once. This TCR was sampled from a man in his fifties or sixties who had recovered from COVID-19. The chain combines TRBV24-1 with TRBJ1-1; 11 bases fit TRBD1. The sequenced material came from PBMCs or T cells enriched from blood (not recorded which). Written as DNA, the CDR3 is TGTGCCACCAGTGCTGGGACAGGGGGTCGCACTGAAGCTTTCTTT. This gives the protein CATSAGTGGRTEAFF.